The source of this T cell receptor (beta chain) is a study of OX40 agonist ivuxolimab in advanced cancers. For the study at large: Three partial responders included one hepatocellular carcinoma patient and two cutaneous melanoma patients.

V lost 3 bases and J 0 bases, leaving 8 bases between the germline ends. The CDR3 runs 14 residues. Germline-derived CDR1 and CDR2 are ENHRY and SYGVKD. Here immunoSEQ multiplex PCR was the method, and the copy in TCRdb shows in-frame clones only, minus some. The sample yields approximately 72,000 clones, approximately 82% seen once. Regarding this clone: The antigen is undetermined.

Whole-study results and caveats: At 0.1 to 3.0 mg/kg, clonal expansion of CD4+ and CD8+ blood T cells had occurred by week 6. Nonresponders included some who also had low normalized T-cell clonal expansion. Expanded clones were, on average, more numerous among CD8+ T cells than CD4+.

V and J are TRBV10-3 and TRBJ1-1; TRBD1 might be the D (5 bases). The receptor was isolated from an adult with an advanced solid tumor such as melanoma, head and neck, liver or kidney cancer. The material sequenced was CD4+ or CD8+ T cells sorted from blood, taken in a trial of the OX40 agonist ivuxolimab. CDR3 loop: CAISEQELNTEAFF. In DNA, the CDR3 is TGTGCCATCAGTGAACAGGAACTGAACACTGAAGCTTTCTTT.